A single sample is the source of the 11 T cell receptor beta chains below, sequenced in a study of blood T cells in healthy people across ages. Then a second PCR, running about 6 to 12 cycles, was carried out with a sample-barcoded 5' primer and a J-beta primer mix. TCRdb itself ran the 5' RACE reads through MiXCR, one entry per CDR3 protein. The repertoire consists of around 670,000 distinct CDR3 sequences, with 25% to 30% occurring once and the leading ten covering 15% to 17%. What was sequenced was blood. The receptors were gathered from a woman at least 80 years old in good health.

The sample holds many counts of this clonotype. CDR3 DNA sequence: TGCGCCAGCAGCTTGTTTTCGGATTCACCCCTCCACTTT. It codes for CASSLFSDSPLHF. The chain recombines TRBV5-1 with TRBJ1-6; D uncertain. V was cut by 1 base and J by 8 bases, with 7 bases left in between. This CDR3 contains 13 residues. Germline V gene sequence: CDR1 SGHRS, CDR2 YFSETQ.

This clonotype was detected a few times. The chain has TRBV11-2 and TRBJ2-1; D gene unclear. CDR3 length: 14 residues. CDR1 is SGHAT and CDR2 is FQNNGV in the germline V gene. V was clipped by 2 bases and J by 8 bases, with 13 bases between them. CDR3 sequence (DNA): TGTGCCAGCAGCTTAACATTTGGCTGGGATGAGCAGTTCTTC. This sequence encodes CASSLTFGWDEQFF.

The genes are TRBV19 and TRBJ2-3; tentative D call: TRBD2 (7 bases). V lost 5 bases, J lost 0 bases, and 15 bases lay in between. This CDR3 has 16 amino acids. Germline CDR1 LNHDA, CDR2 SQIVND (reference sequence). This CDR3 is CASSGTGRGSTDTQYF. The CDR3 region has the DNA TGTGCCAGTAGTGGTACAGGGCGGGGGAGCACAGATACGCAGTATTTT.

This clonotype was counted between two and nine times. This may come from a read error, since a much larger clone is one base off. The chain is built from TRBV15 and TRBJ2-1; TRBD1 or TRBD2 may be the D gene (5 bases each). Gene TRBJ2-7 matches the end of the DNA better, so the J call may be wrong. Germline lookup yields CDR1 LNHNV and CDR2 YYDKDF (reference sequence). CDR3 length equals 15 residues. The CDR3 bases are TGTGCCACCAGCAGAGATGGGACCTCCTACAATGAGCAGTACTTC. Its translation is CATSRDGTSYNEQYF.

This chain joins TRBV11-2 and TRBJ1-2; D is uncertain. The V gene's germline CDR1 is SGHAT and CDR2 FQNNGV. The CDR3 is 11 residues long. With 6 bases removed from V and 4 bases from J, the gap between germline ends came to 6 bases. In DNA, the CDR3 is TGTGCCAGCAGTTCGTTCTATGGCTACACCTTC. Translated, it gives CASSSFYGYTF.

The chain carries TRBV7-8 and TRBJ2-2; the match to TRBD2 covers 8 bases. The CDR3 loop spans 18 amino acids. Trimming removed 2 bases from V and 0 bases from J; junction bases left unmatched: 8. Germline-derived CDR1 and CDR2 are SGHVS and FQNEAQ. The CDR3 sequence is CASSLSVSGGANTGELFF. The CDR3 DNA follows: TGTGCCAGCAGCTTATCGGTTTCGGGGGGGGCGAACACCGGGGAGCTGTTTTTT.

The chain carries TRBV19 and TRBJ1-6; TRBD1 is a possible D gene (5 bases). This CDR3 is built from 17 residues. V dropped 1 base and J dropped 3 bases, with 13 bases sitting between them. CDR1 and CDR2 from the germline V gene are LNHDA and SQIVND (reference sequence). CDR3: CASSIGSGLLYNSPLHF. As DNA, the CDR3 is TGTGCCAGTAGTATAGGATCGGGACTCCTCTATAATTCACCCCTCCACTTT. The full variable domain, with the rest looked up from reference TRBV19 and TRBJ1-6, is DGGITQSPKYLFRKEGQNVTLSCEQNLNHDAMYWYRQDPGQGLRLIYYSQIVNDFQKGDIAEGYSVSREKKESFPLTVTSAQKNPTAFYLCASSIGSGLLYNSPLHFGNGTRLTVT.

This clonotype was seen just once. One base away lies a much larger clone, so this may be a sequencing read error. The chain joins TRBV4-2 to TRBJ2-7; 12 bases map to TRBD2. Germline CDR1 reads LGHNA; CDR2 reads YNFKEQ. V lost 2 bases to trimming and J lost 3 bases; unmatched junction nucleotides: 2. This CDR3 is built from 15 residues. The CDR3 DNA reads as TGTGCCAGCAGCCAACTAGCGGGGGGGGACTACGAGCAGTACTTC. Residues: CASSQLAGGDYEQYF.

The chain has TRBV7-2 and TRBJ1-6; D not resolved. Germline CDR1 is SGHTA and CDR2 is FQGNSA. Between the trimmed V and J ends, which lost 5 bases and 5 bases, there was a span of 13 bases. The CDR3 is 15 residues long. The CDR3 DNA sequence: TGTGCCAGCAGCCCCCCCCGAGGAAATAATTCACCCCTCCACTTT. Translated: CASSPPRGNNSPLHF.

This clonotype was observed at least ten times. The chain links TRBV28 to TRBJ2-3; 7 nucleotides match TRBD1. CDR1 and CDR2 from the germline V gene are MDHEN and SYDVKM. Germline trimming cut 4 bases from V and 3 bases from J; bases unmatched to any gene: 10. The CDR3 has 16 residues. CDR3 DNA sequence: TGTGCCAGCAGTTATCAGACAGGGTCCAGGACAGATACGCAGTATTTT. This translates into CASSYQTGSRTDTQYF.

At least ten counts were recorded for this clonotype. This rearrangement joins TRBV2 to TRBJ2-3, with D possibly TRBD1 on 5 matching bases. The CDR3 spans 14 residues. The germline V gene encodes CDR1 SNHLY and CDR2 FYNNEI. V lost 8 bases and J lost 4, with 16 bases in between. CDR3 in DNA: TGTGCCAGCGACAGATCGAGGAGCTCAGATACGCAGTATTTT. Translation gives CASDRSRSSDTQYF.